The 11 T cell receptor beta chains given below trace back to one sample, sequenced in a study of T-cell reconstitution after alpha-beta-depleted transplantation in children. Unique molecular identifiers were built into the TCRbeta library. TCRdb re-called the PCR reads with MiXCR, one entry per CDR3 protein. The sample lists some 520,000 distinct CDR3 sequences, about 30% occurring once. The material sequenced was PBMCs from the stem cell graft donor, taken from the stem cell graft. Receptors were obtained from a human donor who donated a stem cell graft to a child with aplastic anemia.

This clonotype was observed many times. The rearrangement uses TRBV6-5 and TRBJ1-5; D not resolved. V was pared by 3 bases and J by 7 bases, with 16 bases between. From germline, CDR1 is MNHEY and CDR2 SVGAGI. The length of the CDR3 is 15 residues. The CDR3 protein is CASSYGEGFRQPQHF. The CDR3 coding sequence is TGTGCCAGCAGTTATGGGGAGGGATTCAGACAGCCCCAGCATTTT.

The count of this clonotype is one. The J gene is TRBJ1-5, the V gene TRBV5-8, with a tentative D call TRBD1 (5 bases). The CDR3 has 17 amino acids. V was trimmed by 0 bases and J by 2 bases, leaving 15 bases between them. Germline-derived CDR1 and CDR2 are SGHTS and YDEGEE. In DNA, the CDR3 is TGTGCCAGCAGCTTGGAATATTCGGGGCTTGGCAATCAGCCCCAGCATTTT. Its translation: CASSLEYSGLGNQPQHF. Based on the CDR3 plus reference TRBV5-8 and TRBJ1-5, the full variable domain is EAGVTQSPTHLIKTRGQQATLRCSPISGHTSVYWYQQALGLGLQFLLWYDEGEERNRGNFPPRFSGRQFPNYSSELNVNALELEDSALYLCASSLEYSGLGNQPQHFGDGTRLSIL.

The rearrangement uses TRBV20-1 and TRBJ2-1; possibly TRBD1 for D (5 bases). The V and J ends lost 6 bases and 5 bases respectively, with 29 bases between them. CDR3 length: 18 amino acids. Germline loops: CDR1 DFQATT, CDR2 SNEGSKA (reference sequence). The CDR3 DNA is TGCAGTGCCCCCCCTTGGCCCTCCTCGAGCCTAGGGGACAATGAGCAGTTCTTC. It is translated as CSAPPWPSSSLGDNEQFF.

V gene TRBV20-1 combines with J gene TRBJ2-1; D perhaps matches TRBD2 (5 bases). Looked up from germline, CDR1 is DFQATT and CDR2 is SNEGSKA (reference sequence). Between the trimmed V and J ends, which lost 6 bases and 5 bases, there was a span of 20 bases. The CDR3 is 15 amino acids. CDR3 sequence reads: CSAGGYPGFHNEQFF. The DNA for the CDR3 is TGCAGTGCGGGTGGGTACCCGGGATTTCACAATGAGCAGTTCTTC.

The V and J genes are TRBV2 and TRBJ2-2, with D perhaps TRBD2 (5 bases). V shed 3 bases and J shed 4 bases, with 15 bases lying between them. CDR1 SNHLY and CDR2 FYNNEI come from the germline V gene. This CDR3 is built from 16 residues. The CDR3 DNA sequence: TGTGCCAGCAGTGATAGGTTGAGGGAAGTCACCGGGGAGCTGTTTTTT. It specifies CASSDRLREVTGELFF.

This clonotype was seen more than once but under ten times. The chain uses TRBV14 and TRBJ1-2, with 7 bases matching TRBD1. The CDR3 runs 15 residues. Germline V gene sequence: CDR1 SGHDN, CDR2 FVKESK. V shed 0 bases, J shed 3 bases, and the junction held 4 bases outside the gene matches. Here the CDR3 reads CASSQDQTGDYGYTF. CDR3 in DNA: TGTGCCAGCAGCCAAGATCAAACAGGGGACTATGGCTACACCTTC.

V and J are TRBV28 and TRBJ2-7, with 8 bases that match TRBD1. The trim removed 10 bases at V and 2 bases at J, leaving 10 bases unmatched. The CDR3 is 14 residues long. The V gene's germline CDR1 is MDHEN and CDR2 SYDVKM. In nucleotides, the CDR3 is TGTGCCATTGCACCGGGACAGGAAACCTACGAGCAGTACTTC. Translation: CAIAPGQETYEQYF. Full variable domain (rest looked up from reference TRBV28 and TRBJ2-7): DVKVTQSSRYLVKRTGEKVFLECVQDMDHENMFWYRQDPGLGLRLIYFSYDVKMKEKGDIPEGYSVSREKKERFSLILESASTNQTSMYLCAIAPGQETYEQYFGPGTRLTVT.

This chain uses TRBV3-1 with TRBJ1-2; possible D gene TRBD1, 6 bases. Germline lookup yields CDR1 LGHDT and CDR2 YNNKEL (reference sequence). This CDR3 has 17 amino acids. Trimming shortened V by 0 bases and J by 4 bases, and 18 bases separated the two germline ends. In DNA form, the CDR3 reads TGTGCCAGCAGCCAAGATGGGGCAAGAGGCAGGGGCTATGGCTACACCTTC. Translating it yields CASSQDGARGRGYGYTF.

V gene TRBV3-1 combines with J gene TRBJ2-3; 13 bases are a match to TRBD2. V was clipped by 4 bases and J by 1 base; unmatched bases: 5. Germline-derived CDR1 and CDR2 are LGHDT and YNNKEL (reference sequence). This CDR3 contains 17 residues. CDR3 nucleotide sequence: TGTGCCAGCAGCCGCGGACTAGCGGGAGAAGGCACAGATACGCAGTATTTT. Its translation: CASSRGLAGEGTDTQYF.

This rearrangement joins TRBV6-1 to TRBJ2-5, with 7 positions matching TRBD1. With V trimmed by 6 bases and J by 4 bases, 14 bases remained unmatched. In germline, CDR1 is MNHNS, CDR2 SASEGT. CDR3 length: 16 amino acids. The CDR3 sequence is CASSPEKTGVAETQYF. CDR3 coding DNA: TGTGCCAGCAGCCCAGAGAAAACAGGGGTAGCAGAGACCCAGTACTTC.

The chain joins TRBV12-3 or TRBV12-4 to TRBJ2-1; D is uncertain. The CDR3 loop spans 16 amino acids. V dropped 1 base and J dropped 4 bases, with 14 bases sitting between them. CDR3 residues: CASSLGGSAGYNEQFF. The CDR3 DNA follows: TGTGCCAGCAGTTTAGGGGGATCAGCCGGATACAATGAGCAGTTCTTC.